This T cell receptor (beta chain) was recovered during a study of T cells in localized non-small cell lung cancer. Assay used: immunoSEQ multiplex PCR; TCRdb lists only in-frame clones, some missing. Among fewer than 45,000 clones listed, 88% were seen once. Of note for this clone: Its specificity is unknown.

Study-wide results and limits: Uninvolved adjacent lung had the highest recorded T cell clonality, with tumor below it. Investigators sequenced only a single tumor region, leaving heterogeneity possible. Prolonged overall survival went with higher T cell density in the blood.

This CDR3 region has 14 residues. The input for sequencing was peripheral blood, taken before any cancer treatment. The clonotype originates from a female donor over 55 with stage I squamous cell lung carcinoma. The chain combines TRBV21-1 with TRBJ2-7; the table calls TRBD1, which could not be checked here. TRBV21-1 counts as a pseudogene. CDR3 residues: CASSTRDILYEQYF. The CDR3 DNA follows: TGTGCCAGCAGCACCCGGGACATCCTCTACGAGCAGTACTTC.